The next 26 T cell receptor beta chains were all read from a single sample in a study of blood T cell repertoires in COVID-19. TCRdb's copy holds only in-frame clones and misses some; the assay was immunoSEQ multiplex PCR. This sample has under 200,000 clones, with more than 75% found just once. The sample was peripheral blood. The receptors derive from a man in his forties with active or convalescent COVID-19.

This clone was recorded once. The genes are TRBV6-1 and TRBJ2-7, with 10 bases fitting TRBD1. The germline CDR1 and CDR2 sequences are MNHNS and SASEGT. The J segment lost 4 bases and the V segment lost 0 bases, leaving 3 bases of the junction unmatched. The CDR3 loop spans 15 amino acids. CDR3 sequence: CASSEATGGFYEQYF. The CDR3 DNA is TGTGCCAGCAGTGAAGCGACAGGGGGCTTTTACGAGCAGTACTTC.

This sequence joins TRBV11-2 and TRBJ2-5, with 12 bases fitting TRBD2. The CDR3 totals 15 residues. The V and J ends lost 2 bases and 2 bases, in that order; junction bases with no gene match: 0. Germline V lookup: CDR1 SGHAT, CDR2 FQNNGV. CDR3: CASSLLAGGQETQYF. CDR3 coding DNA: TGTGCCAGCAGCTTACTAGCGGGGGGGCAAGAGACCCAGTACTTC.

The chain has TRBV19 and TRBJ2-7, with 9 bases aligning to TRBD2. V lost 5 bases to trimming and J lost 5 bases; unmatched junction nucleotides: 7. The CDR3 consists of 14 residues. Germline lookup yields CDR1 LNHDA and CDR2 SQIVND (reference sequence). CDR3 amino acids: CASSPSREGNEQYF. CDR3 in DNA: TGTGCCAGTAGTCCGTCGCGGGAGGGAAACGAGCAGTACTTC. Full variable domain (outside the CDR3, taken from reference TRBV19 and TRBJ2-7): DGGITQSPKYLFRKEGQNVTLSCEQNLNHDAMYWYRQDPGQGLRLIYYSQIVNDFQKGDIAEGYSVSREKKESFPLTVTSAQKNPTAFYLCASSPSREGNEQYFGPGTRLTVT.

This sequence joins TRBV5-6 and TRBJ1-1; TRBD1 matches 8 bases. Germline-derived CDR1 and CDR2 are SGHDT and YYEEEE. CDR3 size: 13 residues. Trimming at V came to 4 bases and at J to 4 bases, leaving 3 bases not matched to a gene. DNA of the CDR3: TGTGCCAGCAGCCCAGGACAGGGCACTGAAGCTTTCTTT. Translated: CASSPGQGTEAFF.

The CDR3 loop reads CASSEMRGGGYTF. The DNA of the CDR3 is TGTGCCAGCAGTGAAATGAGAGGGGGTGGCTACACCTTC. The chain couples TRBV6-1 to TRBJ1-2, with a tentative D call TRBD1 (6 bases). The V and J ends lost 2 bases and 7 bases respectively, with 11 bases between them. The CDR3 is 13 residues long. Germline V gene lookup returns CDR1 MNHNS and CDR2 SASEGT.

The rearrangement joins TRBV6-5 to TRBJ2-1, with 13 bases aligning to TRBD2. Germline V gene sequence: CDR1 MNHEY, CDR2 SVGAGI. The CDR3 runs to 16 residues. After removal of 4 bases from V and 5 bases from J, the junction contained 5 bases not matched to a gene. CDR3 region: CASSFTGLAGNNEQFF. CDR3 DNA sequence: TGTGCCAGCAGTTTCACGGGACTAGCGGGAAACAATGAGCAGTTCTTC.

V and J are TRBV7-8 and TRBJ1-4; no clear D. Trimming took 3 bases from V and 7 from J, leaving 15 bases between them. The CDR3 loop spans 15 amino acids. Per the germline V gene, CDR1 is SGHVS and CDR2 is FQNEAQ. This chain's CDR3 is CASSFQSQAGEKLFF. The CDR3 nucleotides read TGTGCCAGCAGCTTTCAATCCCAAGCGGGTGAAAAACTGTTTTTT.

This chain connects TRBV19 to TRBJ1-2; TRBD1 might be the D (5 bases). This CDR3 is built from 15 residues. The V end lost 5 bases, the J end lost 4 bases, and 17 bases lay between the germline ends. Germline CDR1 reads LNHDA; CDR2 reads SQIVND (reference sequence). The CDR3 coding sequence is TGTGCCAGTAGTGCCAGCCGGGACTGGGGCTATGGCTACACCTTC. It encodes CASSASRDWGYGYTF.

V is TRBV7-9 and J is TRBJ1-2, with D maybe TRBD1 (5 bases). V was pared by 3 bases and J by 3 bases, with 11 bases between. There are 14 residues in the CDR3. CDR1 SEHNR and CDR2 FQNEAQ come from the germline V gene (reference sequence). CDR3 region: CASSFRGGDYGYTF. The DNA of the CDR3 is TGTGCCAGCAGCTTTCGGGGAGGGGACTATGGCTACACCTTC.

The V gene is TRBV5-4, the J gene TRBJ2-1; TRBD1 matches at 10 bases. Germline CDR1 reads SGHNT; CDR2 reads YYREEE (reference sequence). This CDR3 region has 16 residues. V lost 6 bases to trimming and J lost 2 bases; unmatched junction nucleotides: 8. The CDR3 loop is CASTTEGTGAYNEQFF. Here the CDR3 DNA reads TGTGCCAGCACCACCGAGGGGACAGGGGCCTACAATGAGCAGTTCTTC.

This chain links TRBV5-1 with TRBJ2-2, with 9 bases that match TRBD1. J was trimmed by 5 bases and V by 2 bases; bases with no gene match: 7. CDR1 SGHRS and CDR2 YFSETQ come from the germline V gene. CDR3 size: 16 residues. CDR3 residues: CASSFRDRVMTGELFF. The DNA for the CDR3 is TGCGCCAGCAGCTTCCGGGACAGGGTTATGACCGGGGAGCTGTTTTTT. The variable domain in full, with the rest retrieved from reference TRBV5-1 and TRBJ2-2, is KAGVTQTPRYLIKTRGQQVTLSCSPISGHRSVSWYQQTPGQGLQFLFEYFSETQRNKGNFPGRFSGRQFSNSRSEMNVSTLELGDSALYLCASSFRDRVMTGELFFGEGSRLTVL.

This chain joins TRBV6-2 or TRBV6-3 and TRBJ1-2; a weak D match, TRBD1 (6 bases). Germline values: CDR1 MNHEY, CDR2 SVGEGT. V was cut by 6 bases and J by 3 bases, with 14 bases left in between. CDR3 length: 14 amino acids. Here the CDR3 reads CASRPGGGYYGYTF. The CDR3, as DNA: TGTGCCAGCAGGCCTGGCGGGGGCTACTATGGCTACACCTTC.

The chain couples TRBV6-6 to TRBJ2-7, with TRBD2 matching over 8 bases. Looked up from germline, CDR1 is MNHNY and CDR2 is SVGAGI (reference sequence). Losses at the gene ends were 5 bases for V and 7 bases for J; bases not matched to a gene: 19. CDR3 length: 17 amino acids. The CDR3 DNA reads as TGTGCCAGCAGTCGCTCCGGGACTAGTCCTTTAGTGACGGAGCAGTACTTC. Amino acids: CASSRSGTSPLVTEQYF.

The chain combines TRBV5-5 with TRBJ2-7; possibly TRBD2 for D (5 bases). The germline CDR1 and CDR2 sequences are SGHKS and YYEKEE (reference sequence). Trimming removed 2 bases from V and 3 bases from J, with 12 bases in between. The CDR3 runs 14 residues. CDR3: CASSFVSVNYEQYF. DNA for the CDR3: TGTGCCAGCAGCTTTGTTAGCGTGAACTACGAGCAGTACTTC. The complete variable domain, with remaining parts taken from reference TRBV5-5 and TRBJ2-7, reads DAGVTQSPTHLIKTRGQQVTLRCSPISGHKSVSWYQQVLGQGPQFIFQYYEKEERGRGNFPDRFSARQFPNYSSELNVNALLLGDSALYLCASSFVSVNYEQYFGPGTRLTVT.

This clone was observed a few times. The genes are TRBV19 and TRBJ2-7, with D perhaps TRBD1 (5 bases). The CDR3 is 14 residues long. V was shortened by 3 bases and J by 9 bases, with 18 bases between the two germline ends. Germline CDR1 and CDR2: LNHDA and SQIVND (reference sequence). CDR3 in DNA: TGTGCCAGTAGTATTCAGGGCCAGGTAATGACGCAGTACTTC. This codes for CASSIQGQVMTQYF.

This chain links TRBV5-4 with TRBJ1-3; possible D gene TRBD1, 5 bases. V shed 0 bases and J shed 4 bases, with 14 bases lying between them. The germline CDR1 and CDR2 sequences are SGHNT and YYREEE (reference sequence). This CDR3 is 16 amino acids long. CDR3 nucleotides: TGTGCCAGCAGCTTGGGATCGAAGGGGTCGGGAAACACCATATATTTT. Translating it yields CASSLGSKGSGNTIYF.

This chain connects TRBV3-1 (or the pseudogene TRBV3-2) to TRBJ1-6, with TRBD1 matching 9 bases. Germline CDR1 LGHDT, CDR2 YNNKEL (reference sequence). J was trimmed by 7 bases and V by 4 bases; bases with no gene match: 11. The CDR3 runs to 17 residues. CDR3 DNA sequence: TGTGCCAGCAGCCTTCGTACCGGGACAGGGAACAATTCACCCCTCCACTTT. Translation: CASSLRTGTGNNSPLHF.

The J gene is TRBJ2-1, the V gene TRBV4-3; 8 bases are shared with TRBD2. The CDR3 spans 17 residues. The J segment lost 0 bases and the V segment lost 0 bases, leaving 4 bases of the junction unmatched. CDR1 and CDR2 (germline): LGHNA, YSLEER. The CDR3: CASSQDVAGGSYNEQFF. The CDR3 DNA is TGCGCCAGCAGCCAAGATGTCGCGGGGGGCTCCTACAATGAGCAGTTCTTC.

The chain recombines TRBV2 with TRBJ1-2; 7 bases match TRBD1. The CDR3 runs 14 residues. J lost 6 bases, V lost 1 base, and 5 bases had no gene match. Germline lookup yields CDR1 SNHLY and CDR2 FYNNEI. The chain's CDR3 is CASSEGGTVNGYTF. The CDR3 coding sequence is TGTGCCAGCAGTGAAGGCGGGACAGTTAATGGCTACACCTTC.

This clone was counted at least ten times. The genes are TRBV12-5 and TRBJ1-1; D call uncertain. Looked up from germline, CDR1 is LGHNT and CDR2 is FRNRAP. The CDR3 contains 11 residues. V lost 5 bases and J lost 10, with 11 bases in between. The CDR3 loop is CASGPRLGAFF. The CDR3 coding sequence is TGTGCTAGTGGTCCGAGGTTGGGAGCTTTCTTT.

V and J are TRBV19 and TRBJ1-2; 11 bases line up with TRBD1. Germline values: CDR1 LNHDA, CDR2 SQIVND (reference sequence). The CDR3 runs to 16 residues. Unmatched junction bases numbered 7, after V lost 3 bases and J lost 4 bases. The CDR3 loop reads CASSIGGQGVSYGYTF. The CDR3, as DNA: TGTGCCAGTAGTATTGGGGGACAGGGGGTTTCCTATGGCTACACCTTC.

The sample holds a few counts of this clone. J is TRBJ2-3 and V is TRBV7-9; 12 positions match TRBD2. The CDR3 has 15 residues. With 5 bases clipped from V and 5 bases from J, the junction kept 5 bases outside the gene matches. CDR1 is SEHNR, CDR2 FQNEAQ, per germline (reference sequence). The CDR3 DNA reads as TGTGCCAGCAGCGCTAGCGGGAGGGCCGAAGATACGCAGTATTTT. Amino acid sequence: CASSASGRAEDTQYF.

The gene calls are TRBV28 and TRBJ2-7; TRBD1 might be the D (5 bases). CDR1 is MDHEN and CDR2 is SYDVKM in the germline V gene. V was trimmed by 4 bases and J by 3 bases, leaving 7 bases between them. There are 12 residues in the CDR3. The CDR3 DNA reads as TGTGCCAGCAGTTGGGGCATCTACGAGCAGTACTTC. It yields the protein CASSWGIYEQYF.

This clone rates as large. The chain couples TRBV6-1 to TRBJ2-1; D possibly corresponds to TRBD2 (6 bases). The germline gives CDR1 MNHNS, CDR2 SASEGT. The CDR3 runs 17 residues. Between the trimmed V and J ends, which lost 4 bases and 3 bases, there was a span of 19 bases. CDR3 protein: CASSGQVAGSYYNEQFF. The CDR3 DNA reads TGTGCCAGCAGTGGTCAAGTGGCGGGAAGTTACTACAATGAGCAGTTCTTC.

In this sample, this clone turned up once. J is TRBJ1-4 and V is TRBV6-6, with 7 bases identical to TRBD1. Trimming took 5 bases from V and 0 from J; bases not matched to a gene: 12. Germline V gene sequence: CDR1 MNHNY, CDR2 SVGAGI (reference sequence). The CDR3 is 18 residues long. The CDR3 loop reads CASSPYRGGKATNEKLFF. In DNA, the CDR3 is TGTGCCAGCAGTCCCTACAGGGGCGGTAAAGCAACTAATGAAAAACTGTTTTTT.

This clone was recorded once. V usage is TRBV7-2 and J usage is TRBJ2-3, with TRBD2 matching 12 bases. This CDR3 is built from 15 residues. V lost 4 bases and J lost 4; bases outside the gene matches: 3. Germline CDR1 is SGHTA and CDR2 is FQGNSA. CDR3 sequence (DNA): TGTGCCAGCAGCTCTAGCGGGGGGGCCGCAGATACGCAGTATTTT. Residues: CASSSSGGAADTQYF.